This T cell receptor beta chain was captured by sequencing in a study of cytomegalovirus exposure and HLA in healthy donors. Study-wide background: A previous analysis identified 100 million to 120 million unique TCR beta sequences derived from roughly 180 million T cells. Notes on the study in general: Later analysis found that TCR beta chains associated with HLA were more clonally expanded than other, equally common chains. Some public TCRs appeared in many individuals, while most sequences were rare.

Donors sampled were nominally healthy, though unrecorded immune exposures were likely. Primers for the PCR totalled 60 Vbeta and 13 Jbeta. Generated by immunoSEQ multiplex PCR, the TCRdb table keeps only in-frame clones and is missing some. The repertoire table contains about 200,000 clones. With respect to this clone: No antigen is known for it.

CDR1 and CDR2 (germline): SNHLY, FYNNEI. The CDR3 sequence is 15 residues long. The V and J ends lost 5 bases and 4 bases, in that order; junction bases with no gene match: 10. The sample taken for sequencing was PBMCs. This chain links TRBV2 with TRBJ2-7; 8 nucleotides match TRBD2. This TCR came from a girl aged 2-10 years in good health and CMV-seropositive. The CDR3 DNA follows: TGTGCCAGCAGTCCCACCCTCGGGGGGGGGTACGAGCAGTACTTC. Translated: CASSPTLGGGYEQYF. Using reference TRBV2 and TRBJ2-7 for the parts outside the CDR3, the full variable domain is EPEVTQTPSHQVTQMGQEVILRCVPISNHLYFYWYRQILGQKVEFLVSFYNNEISEKSEIFDDQFSVERPDGSNFTLKIRSTKLEDSAMYFCASSPTLGGGYEQYFGPGTRLTVT.